This record concerns one T cell receptor beta chain sequence. The data were produced by immunoSEQ multiplex PCR, yet TCRdb's version contains in-frame clones alone and is incomplete. The sample includes around 130,000 clones, roughly four fifths of them seen just once. This sample is drawn from a study of blood T cell repertoires in COVID-19. Study information: Acute and convalescent COVID-19 samples came from the United States, Italy and Spain. Sample material is recorded as cDNA or gDNA derived from T cells, B-cell-depleted T cells, or PBMCs.

Input material: peripheral blood. The sequence was collected from a man aged 35 to 55 with active or convalescent COVID-19.

The CDR3 here is CASRPGQFNEKLFF. CDR3 DNA sequence: TGTGCCAGCAGGCCGGGACAGTTTAATGAAAAACTGTTTTTT. The chain has TRBV27 and TRBJ1-4; the match to TRBD1 covers 7 bases. This CDR3 spans 14 amino acids. CDR1 MNHEY and CDR2 SMNVEV come from the germline V gene (reference sequence). J gave up 4 bases and V 6 bases, and 5 bases lay outside the gene matches.